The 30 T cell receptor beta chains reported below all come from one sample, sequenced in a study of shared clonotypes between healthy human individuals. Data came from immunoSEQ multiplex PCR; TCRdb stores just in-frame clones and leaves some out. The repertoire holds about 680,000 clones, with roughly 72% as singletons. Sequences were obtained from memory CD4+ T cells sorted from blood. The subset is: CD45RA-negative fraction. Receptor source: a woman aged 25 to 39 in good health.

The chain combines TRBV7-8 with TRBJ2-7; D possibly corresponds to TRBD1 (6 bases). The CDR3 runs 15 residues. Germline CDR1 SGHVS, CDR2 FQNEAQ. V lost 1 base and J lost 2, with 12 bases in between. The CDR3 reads CASSLGTASPYEQYF. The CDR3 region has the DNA TGTGCCAGCAGCTTAGGGACAGCTTCCCCCTACGAGCAGTACTTC.

The CDR3 nucleotides are TGTGCCAGCAGTTTATGGGAGAGAGGCGGGGCCTACGAGCAGTACTTC. It codes for CASSLWERGGAYEQYF. The chain recombines TRBV28 with TRBJ2-7; D is possibly TRBD2 (6 bases). This CDR3 has 16 amino acids. V was shortened by 0 bases and J by 2 bases, with 14 bases between the two germline ends. The germline gives CDR1 MDHEN, CDR2 SYDVKM.

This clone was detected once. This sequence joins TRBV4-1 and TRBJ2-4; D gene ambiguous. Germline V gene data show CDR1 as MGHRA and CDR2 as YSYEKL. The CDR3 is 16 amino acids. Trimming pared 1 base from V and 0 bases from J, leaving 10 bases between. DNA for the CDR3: TGCGCCAGCAGCCAAGGTGGAGCCTTAGCCAAAAACATTCAGTACTTC. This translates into CASSQGGALAKNIQYF.

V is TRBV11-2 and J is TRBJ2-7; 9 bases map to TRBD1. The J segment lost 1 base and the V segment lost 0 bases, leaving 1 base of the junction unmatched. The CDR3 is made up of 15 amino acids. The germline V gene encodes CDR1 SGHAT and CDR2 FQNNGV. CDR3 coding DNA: TGTGCCAGCAGCTTAGAGACAGGGGGGTCCTACGAGCAGTACTTC. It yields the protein CASSLETGGSYEQYF.

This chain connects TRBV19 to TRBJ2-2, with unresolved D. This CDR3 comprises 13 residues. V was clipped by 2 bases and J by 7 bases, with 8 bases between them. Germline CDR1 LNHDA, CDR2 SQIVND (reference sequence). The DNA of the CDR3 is TGTGCCAGTAGTATAAAGTTTTTCGGGGAGCTGTTTTTT. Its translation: CASSIKFFGELFF.

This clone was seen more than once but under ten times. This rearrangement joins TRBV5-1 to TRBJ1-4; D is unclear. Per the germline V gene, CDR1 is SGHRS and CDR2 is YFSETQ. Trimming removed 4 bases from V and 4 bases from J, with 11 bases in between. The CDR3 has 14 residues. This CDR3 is CASSPDGDNEKLFF. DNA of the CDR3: TGCGCCAGCAGCCCGGACGGTGATAATGAAAAACTGTTTTTT.

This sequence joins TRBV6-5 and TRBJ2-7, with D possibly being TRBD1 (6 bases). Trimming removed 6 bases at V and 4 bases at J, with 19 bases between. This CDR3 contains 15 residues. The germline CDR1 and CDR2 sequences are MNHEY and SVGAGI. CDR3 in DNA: TGTGCCAGCAGACCCACAGGGTCTATACGATACGAGCAGTACTTC. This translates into CASRPTGSIRYEQYF.

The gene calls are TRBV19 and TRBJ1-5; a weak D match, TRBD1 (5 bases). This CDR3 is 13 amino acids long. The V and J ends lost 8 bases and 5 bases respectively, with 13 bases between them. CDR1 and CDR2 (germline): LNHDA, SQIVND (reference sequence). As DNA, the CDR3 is TGTGCCAGTTGTAAGGGGACCCATCAGCCCCAGCATTTT. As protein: CASCKGTHQPQHF. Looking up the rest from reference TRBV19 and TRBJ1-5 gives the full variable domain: DGGITQSPKYLFRKEGQNVTLSCEQNLNHDAMYWYRQDPGQGLRLIYYSQIVNDFQKGDIAEGYSVSREKKESFPLTVTSAQKNPTAFYLCASCKGTHQPQHFGDGTRLSIL.

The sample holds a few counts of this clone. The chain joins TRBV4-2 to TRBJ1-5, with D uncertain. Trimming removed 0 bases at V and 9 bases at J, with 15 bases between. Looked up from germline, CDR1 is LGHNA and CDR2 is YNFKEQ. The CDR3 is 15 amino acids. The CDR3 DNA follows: TGTGCCAGCAGCCAAGATCTTTCGGGAATCTGGCCCCAGCATTTT. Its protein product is CASSQDLSGIWPQHF.

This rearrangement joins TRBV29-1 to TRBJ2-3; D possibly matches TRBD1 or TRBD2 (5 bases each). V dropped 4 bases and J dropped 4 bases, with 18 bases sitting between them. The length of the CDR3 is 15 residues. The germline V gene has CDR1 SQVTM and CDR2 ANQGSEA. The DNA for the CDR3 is TGCAGCGTTGGAACAACGGGACGATCCCCAGATACGCAGTATTTT. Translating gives CSVGTTGRSPDTQYF.

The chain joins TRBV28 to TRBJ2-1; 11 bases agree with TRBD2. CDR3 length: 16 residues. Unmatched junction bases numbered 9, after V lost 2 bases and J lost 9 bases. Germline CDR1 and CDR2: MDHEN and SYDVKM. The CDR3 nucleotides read TGTGCCAGCAGTTTAAGGAGTAGCGGGAGGGCCCTTGAGCAGTTCTTC. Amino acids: CASSLRSSGRALEQFF.

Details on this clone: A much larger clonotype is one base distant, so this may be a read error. The CDR3 is CASSTQRDTEAFF. The CDR3 DNA is TGTGCCAGCAGCACACAGCGGGACACTGAAGCTTTCTTT. The V and J genes are TRBV11-3 and TRBJ1-1, with D hard to call. CDR1 and CDR2 from the germline V gene are SGHNT and YENEEA. CDR3 size: 13 residues. The V gene lost 5 bases and the J gene lost 3 bases, with 10 bases spanning the gap. The whole variable domain, filled in from reference TRBV11-3 and TRBJ1-1, reads EAGVVQSPRYKIIEKKQPVAFWCNPISGHNTLYWYLQNLGQGPELLIRYENEEAVDDSQLPKDRFSAERLKGVDSTLKIQPAELGDSAVYLCASSTQRDTEAFFGQGTRLTVV.

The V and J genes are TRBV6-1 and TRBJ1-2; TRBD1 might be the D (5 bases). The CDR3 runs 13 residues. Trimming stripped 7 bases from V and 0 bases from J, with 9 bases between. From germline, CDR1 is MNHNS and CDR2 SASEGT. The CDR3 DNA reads TGTGCCAGCATCGACAGTGCTAACTATGGCTACACCTTC. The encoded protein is CASIDSANYGYTF.

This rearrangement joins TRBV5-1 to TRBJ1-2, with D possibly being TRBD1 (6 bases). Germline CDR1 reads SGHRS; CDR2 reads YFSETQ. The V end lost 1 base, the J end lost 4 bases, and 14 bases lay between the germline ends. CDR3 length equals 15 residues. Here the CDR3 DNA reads TGCGCCAGCAGCTTGTCGCAGGGGCCGAGCTATGGCTACACCTTC. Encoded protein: CASSLSQGPSYGYTF.

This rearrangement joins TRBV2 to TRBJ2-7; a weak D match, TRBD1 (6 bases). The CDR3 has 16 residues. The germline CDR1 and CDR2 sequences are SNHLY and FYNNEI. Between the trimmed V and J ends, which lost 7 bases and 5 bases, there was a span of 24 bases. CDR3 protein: CASTERWGQTNNEQYF. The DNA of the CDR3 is TGTGCCAGCACCGAACGGTGGGGACAAACAAACAACGAGCAGTACTTC.

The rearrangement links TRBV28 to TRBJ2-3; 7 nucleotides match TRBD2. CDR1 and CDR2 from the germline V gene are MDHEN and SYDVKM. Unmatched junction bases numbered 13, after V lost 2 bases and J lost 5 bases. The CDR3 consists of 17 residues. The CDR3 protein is CASSLGLAVAIGDTQYF. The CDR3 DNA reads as TGTGCCAGCAGTTTAGGTCTAGCGGTTGCAATCGGAGATACGCAGTATTTT.

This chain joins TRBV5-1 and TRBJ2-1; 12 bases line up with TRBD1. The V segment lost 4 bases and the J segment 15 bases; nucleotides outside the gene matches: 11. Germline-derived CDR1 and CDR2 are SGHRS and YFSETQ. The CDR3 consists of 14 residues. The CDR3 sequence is CASSPGTGGLYPFF. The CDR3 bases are TGCGCCAGCAGCCCAGGGACAGGGGGCTTGTATCCGTTCTTC. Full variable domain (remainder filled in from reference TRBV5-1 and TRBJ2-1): KAGVTQTPRYLIKTRGQQVTLSCSPISGHRSVSWYQQTPGQGLQFLFEYFSETQRNKGNFPGRFSGRQFSNSRSEMNVSTLELGDSALYLCASSPGTGGLYPFFGPGTRLTVL.

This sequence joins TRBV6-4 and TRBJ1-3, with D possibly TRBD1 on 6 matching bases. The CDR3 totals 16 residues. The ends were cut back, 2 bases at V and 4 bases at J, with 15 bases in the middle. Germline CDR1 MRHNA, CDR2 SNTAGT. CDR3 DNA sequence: TGTGCCAGCAGTGACAGACCCCGGGACACAGGAAACACCATATATTTT. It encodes CASSDRPRDTGNTIYF.

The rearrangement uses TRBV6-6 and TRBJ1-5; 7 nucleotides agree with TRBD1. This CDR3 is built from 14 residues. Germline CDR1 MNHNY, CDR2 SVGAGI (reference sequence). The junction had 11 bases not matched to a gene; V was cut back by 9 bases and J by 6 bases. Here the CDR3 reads CASGGTEASQPQHF. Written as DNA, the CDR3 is TGTGCCAGTGGAGGGACAGAAGCAAGTCAGCCCCAGCATTTT.

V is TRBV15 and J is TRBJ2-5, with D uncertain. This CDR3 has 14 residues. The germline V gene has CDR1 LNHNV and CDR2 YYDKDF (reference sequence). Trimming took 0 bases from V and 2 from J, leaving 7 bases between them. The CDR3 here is CATSRDTGQETQYF. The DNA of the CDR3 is TGTGCCACCAGCAGAGATACGGGTCAAGAGACCCAGTACTTC.

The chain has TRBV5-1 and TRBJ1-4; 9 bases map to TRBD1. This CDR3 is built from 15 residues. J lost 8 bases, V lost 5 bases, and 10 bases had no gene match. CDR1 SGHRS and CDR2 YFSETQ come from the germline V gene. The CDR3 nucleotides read TGCGCCAGCAGAACCCTGGGACAGGGCGGGGAAAAACTGTTTTTT. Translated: CASRTLGQGGEKLFF.

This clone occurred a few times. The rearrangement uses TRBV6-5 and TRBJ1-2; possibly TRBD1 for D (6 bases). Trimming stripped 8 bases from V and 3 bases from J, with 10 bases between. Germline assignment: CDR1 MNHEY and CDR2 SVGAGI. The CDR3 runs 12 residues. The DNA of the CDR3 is TGTGCCAGCGCAGACAGGCACTATGGCTACACCTTC. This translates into CASADRHYGYTF.

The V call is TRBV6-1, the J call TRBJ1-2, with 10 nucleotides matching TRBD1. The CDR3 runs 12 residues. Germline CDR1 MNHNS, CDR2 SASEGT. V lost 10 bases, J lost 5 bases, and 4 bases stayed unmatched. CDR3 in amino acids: CAILDRGYGYTF. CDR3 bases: TGTGCCATCCTGGACAGGGGGTATGGCTACACCTTC.

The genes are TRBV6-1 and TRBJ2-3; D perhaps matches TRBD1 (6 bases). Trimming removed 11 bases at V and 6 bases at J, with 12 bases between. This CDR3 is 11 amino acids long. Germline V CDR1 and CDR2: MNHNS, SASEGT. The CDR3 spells CALGGSDTQYF. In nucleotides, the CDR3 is TGTGCCCTAGGGGGTTCCGATACGCAGTATTTT.

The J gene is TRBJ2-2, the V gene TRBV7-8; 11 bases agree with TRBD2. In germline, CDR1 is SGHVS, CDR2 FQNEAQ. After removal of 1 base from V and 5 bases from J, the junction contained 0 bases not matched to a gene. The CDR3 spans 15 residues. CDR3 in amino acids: CASSLGTSGTGELFF. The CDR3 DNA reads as TGTGCCAGCAGCTTAGGGACTAGCGGGACCGGGGAGCTGTTTTTT.

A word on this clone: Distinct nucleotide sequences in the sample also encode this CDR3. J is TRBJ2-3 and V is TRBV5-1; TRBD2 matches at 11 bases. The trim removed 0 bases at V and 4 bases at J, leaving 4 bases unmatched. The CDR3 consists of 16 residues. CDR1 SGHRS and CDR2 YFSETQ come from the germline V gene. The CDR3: CASSLGLAGLADTQYF. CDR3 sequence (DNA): TGCGCCAGCAGCTTGGGACTAGCGGGGTTGGCAGATACGCAGTATTTT.

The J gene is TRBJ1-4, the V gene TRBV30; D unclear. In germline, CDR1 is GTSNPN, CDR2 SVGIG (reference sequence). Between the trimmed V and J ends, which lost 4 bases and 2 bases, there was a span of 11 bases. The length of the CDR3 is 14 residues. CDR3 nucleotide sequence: TGTGCCTGGACCGTTCCTAGCACTAATGAAAAACTGTTTTTT. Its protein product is CAWTVPSTNEKLFF.

This CDR3 reads CASSQITGSGYTF. The CDR3 coding sequence is TGCGCCAGCAGCCAAATTACAGGGAGCGGCTACACCTTC. The chain carries TRBV4-1 and TRBJ1-2; TRBD1 might be the D (6 bases). This CDR3 spans 13 amino acids. Deletions cut 2 bases from V and 8 bases from J, with 12 bases between. Looked up from germline, CDR1 is MGHRA and CDR2 is YSYEKL.

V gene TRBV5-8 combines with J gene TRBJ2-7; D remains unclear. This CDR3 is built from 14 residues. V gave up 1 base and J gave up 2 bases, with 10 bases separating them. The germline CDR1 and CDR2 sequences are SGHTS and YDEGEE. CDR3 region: CASSLKQVTYEQYF. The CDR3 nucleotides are TGTGCCAGCAGCTTGAAACAAGTCACCTACGAGCAGTACTTC.

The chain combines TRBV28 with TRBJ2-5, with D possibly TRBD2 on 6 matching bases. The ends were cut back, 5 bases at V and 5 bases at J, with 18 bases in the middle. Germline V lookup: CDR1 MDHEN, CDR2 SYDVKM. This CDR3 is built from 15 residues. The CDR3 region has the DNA TGTGCCAGCAGTCCCCCCCCCGGGACTTGGGAGACCCAGTACTTC. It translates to CASSPPPGTWETQYF. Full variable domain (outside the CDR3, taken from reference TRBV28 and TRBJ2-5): DVKVTQSSRYLVKRTGEKVFLECVQDMDHENMFWYRQDPGLGLRLIYFSYDVKMKEKGDIPEGYSVSREKKERFSLILESASTNQTSMYLCASSPPPGTWETQYFGPGTRLLVL.